This entry lists 26 T cell receptor beta chains sequenced from one sample in a study of response to subunit inactivated influenza vaccine. TCRdb analysed the RT-PCR reads with MiXCR anew, one entry per CDR3 protein. The sample lists 250,000 to 350,000 distinct CDR3 sequences; 22% were seen once. The sequences come from PBMCs from blood, collected about 19 months after vaccination. These TCRs come from a man aged 50 to 75 who received an inactivated influenza vaccine.

V is TRBV19 and J is TRBJ1-2; 8 bases fit TRBD1. The CDR3 spans 14 residues. Germline CDR1 LNHDA, CDR2 SQIVND (reference sequence). V lost 6 bases, J lost 8 bases, and 11 bases stayed unmatched. CDR3 nucleotide sequence: TGTGCCAGTAGCTTGCAGGGGGCTTCCTTCGGCTACACCTTC. Protein: CASSLQGASFGYTF.

The CDR3, as DNA: TGCGCCAGCAGAGGTGAGACTAGCGGGGGAACTACGCAGTATTTT. As protein: CASRGETSGGTTQYF. This chain connects TRBV5-1 to TRBJ2-3, with 12 positions matching TRBD2. CDR1 is SGHRS and CDR2 is YFSETQ in the germline V gene. Germline trimming cut 5 bases from V and 8 bases from J; bases unmatched to any gene: 9. This CDR3 has 15 residues.

This clonotype came up many times. CDR3 sequence: CASSSGTHGGTEAFF. The DNA of the CDR3 is TGCGCCAGCAGCTCAGGTACACACGGAGGCACTGAAGCTTTCTTT. The chain couples TRBV5-1 to TRBJ1-1; D unresolved. Germline V CDR1 and CDR2: SGHRS, YFSETQ. This CDR3 comprises 15 residues. Trimming removed 3 bases at V and 4 bases at J, with 16 bases between.

This clonotype was picked up a small number of times. The CDR3 nucleotides are TGCGCCAGCAGCCCGGGACAGGGGGCTGACTATGGCTACACCTTC. Its protein is CASSPGQGADYGYTF. The rearrangement joins TRBV5-1 to TRBJ1-2; TRBD1 matches at 12 bases. CDR3 size: 15 residues. V trimming: 4 bases; J trimming: 3 bases; junction bases outside the gene matches: 4. Germline CDR1 SGHRS, CDR2 YFSETQ. The full variable domain, with the rest looked up from reference TRBV5-1 and TRBJ1-2, is KAGVTQTPRYLIKTRGQQVTLSCSPISGHRSVSWYQQTPGQGLQFLFEYFSETQRNKGNFPGRFSGRQFSNSRSEMNVSTLELGDSALYLCASSPGQGADYGYTFGSGTRLTVV.

J is TRBJ2-3 and V is TRBV6-1; 8 bases map to TRBD2. V lost 6 bases, J lost 0 bases, and 5 bases stayed unmatched. Germline V gene sequence: CDR1 MNHNS, CDR2 SASEGT. This CDR3 is 15 amino acids long. The CDR3: CASSPRLASTDTQYF. Here the CDR3 DNA reads TGTGCCAGCAGCCCTCGACTAGCGAGCACAGATACGCAGTATTTT.

This clonotype was found a few times. V usage is TRBV20-1 and J usage is TRBJ2-1; 12 positions agree with TRBD2. The CDR3 has 13 amino acids. Per the germline V gene, CDR1 is DFQATT and CDR2 is SNEGSKA (reference sequence). V trimming: 8 bases; J trimming: 5 bases; junction bases outside the gene matches: 4. In DNA form, the CDR3 reads TGCAGTCCAACTAGCGGGAGGAACAATGAGCAGTTCTTC. This gives the protein CSPTSGRNNEQFF.

This clonotype was recorded a few times. This chain connects TRBV12-3 or TRBV12-4 to TRBJ1-2, with 9 bases aligning to TRBD1. J lost 8 bases, V lost 7 bases, and 17 bases had no gene match. The CDR3 loop spans 16 amino acids. The CDR3, as DNA: TGTGCCAGCACCCTTGCTCCGGGACAGGGCTTGCGGGGCTACACCTTC. Its translation is CASTLAPGQGLRGYTF.

This clonotype was recorded a few times. The rearrangement links TRBV28 to TRBJ2-5; 7 bases agree with TRBD1. Looked up from germline, CDR1 is MDHEN and CDR2 is SYDVKM. The CDR3 contains 14 residues. V lost 6 bases and J lost 5; bases outside the gene matches: 9. The CDR3 reads CASRSTGSRETQYF. CDR3 in DNA: TGTGCCAGCAGGTCGACAGGGTCAAGGGAGACCCAGTACTTC.

This clonotype showed up just a few times. The rearrangement links TRBV7-2 to TRBJ2-5, with 11 bases identical to TRBD2. Per germline, CDR1 SGHTA and CDR2 FQGNSA. V was clipped by 3 bases and J by 5 bases; unmatched bases: 5. This CDR3 comprises 15 residues. The CDR3 nucleotides are TGTGCCAGCAGCTTCACTAGCGGGAGTTCGGAGACCCAGTACTTC. Translation: CASSFTSGSSETQYF.

Only a few counts were recorded for this clonotype. The chain joins TRBV5-1 to TRBJ1-2; no reliable D call. CDR1 is SGHRS, CDR2 YFSETQ, per germline. V lost 1 base, J lost 5 bases, and 15 bases lay in between. The length of the CDR3 is 15 residues. The CDR3: CASSLTDGEFYGYTF. The CDR3 DNA follows: TGCGCCAGCAGCTTGACTGACGGGGAATTTTATGGCTACACCTTC.

This clonotype occurred a few times. The rearrangement uses TRBV5-1 and TRBJ2-3; 8 nucleotides agree with TRBD1. With 5 bases clipped from V and 3 bases from J, the junction kept 5 bases outside the gene matches. In germline, CDR1 is SGHRS, CDR2 YFSETQ. The CDR3 totals 14 residues. The CDR3 spells CASRRTGSTDTQYF. For the CDR3, the DNA is TGCGCCAGCAGACGGACAGGGAGTACAGATACGCAGTATTTT.

This clonotype was observed a few times. The rearrangement joins TRBV20-1 to TRBJ1-5, with a weak D call TRBD1 (5 bases). In germline, CDR1 is DFQATT, CDR2 SNEGSKA (reference sequence). V lost 7 bases and J lost 5, with 18 bases in between. The CDR3 spans 14 residues. CDR3 sequence (DNA): TGCAGTGTTGTGGACCGACAGCTATATCAGCCCCAGCATTTT. Translating it yields CSVVDRQLYQPQHF.

This clonotype turned up a few times. This rearrangement joins TRBV10-1 to TRBJ2-1; a possible D gene is TRBD2 (6 bases). Deletions cut 5 bases from V and 5 bases from J, with 13 bases between. Germline CDR1 is WNHNN and CDR2 is SYGVQD (reference sequence). The CDR3 loop spans 14 amino acids. CDR3 sequence: CASSRAGGNNEQFF. The CDR3 DNA reads as TGCGCCAGCAGTCGAGCAGGAGGGAACAATGAGCAGTTCTTC.

This clonotype showed up many times. The chain carries TRBV29-1 and TRBJ1-1; 7 bases match TRBD1. Germline trimming cut 7 bases from V and 11 bases from J; bases unmatched to any gene: 13. Germline V CDR1 and CDR2: SQVTM, ANQGSEA. The CDR3 spans 12 residues. The CDR3 nucleotides are TGCAGCGGCTCAGGCCAGGGGGGTTTCGCTTTCTTT. It encodes CSGSGQGGFAFF.

The table lists this clonotype with many counts. The genes are TRBV6-2 or TRBV6-3 and TRBJ1-1, with a weak D call TRBD1 (6 bases). Trimming took 2 bases from V and 2 from J, leaving 12 bases between them. Germline CDR1 and CDR2: MNHEY and SVGEGT. The CDR3 is 15 amino acids. Here the CDR3 reads CASSYTAGANTEAFF. The CDR3 DNA reads as TGTGCCAGCAGTTACACGGCAGGGGCCAACACTGAAGCTTTCTTT.

This clonotype was counted a few times. The V and J genes are TRBV5-6 and TRBJ1-3; D remains ambiguous. The length of the CDR3 is 15 residues. V lost 4 bases and J 0 bases, leaving 11 bases between the germline ends. The germline CDR1 and CDR2 sequences are SGHDT and YYEEEE. CDR3 amino acids: CASSITVSSGNTIYF. CDR3 nucleotide sequence: TGTGCCAGCAGCATTACGGTGAGCTCTGGAAACACCATATATTTT.

The rearrangement links TRBV11-2 to TRBJ2-1; D not certain. The CDR3 runs 15 residues. Germline lookup yields CDR1 SGHAT and CDR2 FQNNGV. Between the trimmed V and J ends, which lost 2 bases and 4 bases, there was a span of 12 bases. The CDR3 DNA follows: TGTGCCAGCAGCTTAACCCTTGACGGTTACAATGAGCAGTTCTTC. Translation gives CASSLTLDGYNEQFF. Complete variable domain (other parts from reference TRBV11-2 and TRBJ2-1): EAGVAQSPRYKIIEKRQSVAFWCNPISGHATLYWYQQILGQGPKLLIQFQNNGVVDDSQLPKDRFSAERLKGVDSTLKIQPAKLEDSAVYLCASSLTLDGYNEQFFGPGTRLTVL.

This clonotype was observed a handful of times. The rearrangement joins TRBV12-3 or TRBV12-4 to TRBJ2-3; D is uncertain. This CDR3 region has 11 residues. V was trimmed by 3 bases and J by 10 bases, leaving 8 bases between them. The CDR3 coding sequence is TGTGCCAGCAGTTTGTCTGGTGCGCAGTATTTT. Protein sequence: CASSLSGAQYF.

A few counts support this clonotype. The chain is built from TRBV5-4 and TRBJ1-1; 7 nucleotides line up with TRBD1. V was pared by 4 bases and J by 0 bases, with 15 bases of the junction left unmatched. This CDR3 contains 18 residues. Germline CDR1 SGHNT, CDR2 YYREEE (reference sequence). For the CDR3, the DNA is TGTGCCAGCAGCGAAGATAAAACCGGGACAGCAATGAACACTGAAGCTTTCTTT. Amino acids: CASSEDKTGTAMNTEAFF.

This clonotype came up a few times. The gene calls are TRBV20-1 and TRBJ1-2, with a possible D match to TRBD1 (5 bases). Germline assignment: CDR1 DFQATT and CDR2 SNEGSKA (reference sequence). V was cut by 6 bases and J by 5 bases, with 19 bases left in between. CDR3 length: 14 amino acids. CDR3 protein: CSAVLQGVKYGYTF. Here the CDR3 DNA reads TGCAGTGCCGTTCTCCAGGGAGTGAAATATGGCTACACCTTC.

The chain recombines TRBV7-2 with TRBJ1-5, with D possibly matching TRBD1 (5 bases). Trimming took off 5 bases at V and 4 bases at J, with 18 bases between the two ends. This CDR3 region has 16 residues. CDR1 is SGHTA and CDR2 is FQGNSA in the germline V gene. In nucleotides, the CDR3 is TGTGCCAGCAGCCAATATGCCCGGGGACTTAATCAGCCCCAGCATTTT. Amino acid sequence: CASSQYARGLNQPQHF.

The chain joins TRBV5-1 to TRBJ1-5, with D perhaps matching TRBD1 (5 bases). This CDR3 has 14 amino acids. Germline V gene data show CDR1 as SGHRS and CDR2 as YFSETQ. The ends were cut back, 4 bases at V and 7 bases at J, with 15 bases in the middle. The CDR3 nucleotides are TGCGCCAGCAGCCCTCGACCGGGGGAACAGCCCCAGCATTTT. Amino acid sequence: CASSPRPGEQPQHF.

The gene calls are TRBV28 and TRBJ2-7, with 9 bases aligning to TRBD1. Germline V lookup: CDR1 MDHEN, CDR2 SYDVKM. CDR3 length equals 13 residues. The V and J ends lost 5 bases and 7 bases, in that order; junction bases with no gene match: 6. The CDR3 DNA follows: TGTGCCAGCAGTAACAGGGGGCTAGGGGAGCAGTACTTC. Amino acid sequence: CASSNRGLGEQYF.

In its sample, this clonotype was seen many times. The chain uses TRBV12-3 or TRBV12-4 and TRBJ1-5, with TRBD1 identical over 8 bases. With V trimmed by 5 bases and J by 2 bases, 5 bases remained unmatched. The CDR3 spans 15 residues. The CDR3 sequence is CASSAGGMGNQPQHF. In nucleotides, the CDR3 is TGTGCCAGCAGTGCAGGGGGCATGGGCAATCAGCCCCAGCATTTT.

The chain links TRBV7-2 to TRBJ2-5, with 9 bases that match TRBD1. The length of the CDR3 is 14 residues. Germline CDR1 is SGHTA and CDR2 is FQGNSA. V was pared by 1 base and J by 9 bases, with 6 bases of the junction left unmatched. The CDR3 DNA is TGTGCCAGCAGCTTAGACGGGACAGGGACAGCCCAGTACTTC. This gives the protein CASSLDGTGTAQYF.

Only a few counts were recorded for this clonotype. This chain uses TRBV20-1 with TRBJ2-7; 10 nucleotides match TRBD2. V lost 5 bases, J lost 3 bases, and 7 bases stayed unmatched. The germline gives CDR1 DFQATT, CDR2 SNEGSKA (reference sequence). The CDR3 runs to 14 residues. CDR3 sequence reads: CSAFRLAGSYEQYF. The CDR3 coding sequence is TGCAGTGCTTTTAGACTAGCGGGTAGCTACGAGCAGTACTTC.